The rows below give T cell receptor beta chains drawn from one sample of a study of Graves' ophthalmopathy and Graves' hyperthyroidism. TCRdb itself ran the multiplex PCR reads through MiXCR, one entry per CDR3 protein. This table holds around 1,000,000 distinct CDR3 sequences, 36% found once. The specimen was peripheral blood or thyroid tissue (not recorded which). The receptors stem from an adult man with Graves' hyperthyroidism. The CDR3 runs from the conserved cysteine through the conserved F or W. The order of the fields is J gene, V gene, CDR3 length, CDR3 protein.

j_call: TRBJ1-4
v_call: TRBV6-5
cdr3_length: 14
cdr3_aa: CASSPGTGRGKLFF

j_call: TRBJ2-2
v_call: TRBV4-1
cdr3_length: 14
cdr3_aa: CASSQASGAEELFF

j_call: TRBJ1-3
v_call: TRBV20-1
cdr3_length: 14
cdr3_aa: CSAMGQGFGNTIYF

j_call: TRBJ1-2
v_call: TRBV25-1
cdr3_length: 14
cdr3_aa: CASSGQPDGYGYTF

j_call: TRBJ2-7
v_call: TRBV2
cdr3_length: 13
cdr3_aa: CASSYGAIYEQYF

j_call: TRBJ2-6
v_call: TRBV19
cdr3_length: 18
cdr3_aa: CASSPPGQGISGANVLTF

j_call: TRBJ2-2
v_call: TRBV7-3
cdr3_length: 16
cdr3_aa: CASSLSLDRVRGELFF

j_call: TRBJ1-4
v_call: TRBV5-5
cdr3_length: 16
cdr3_aa: CASSAETGTGDEKLFF

j_call: TRBJ1-2
v_call: TRBV29-1
cdr3_length: 13
cdr3_aa: CSGWDSTNYGYTF

j_call: TRBJ2-5
v_call: TRBV6-1
cdr3_length: 17
cdr3_aa: CASSVSVAGGSQETQYF

j_call: TRBJ1-1
v_call: TRBV20-1
cdr3_length: 13
cdr3_aa: CSAILYTNTEAFF

j_call: TRBJ2-7
v_call: TRBV11-2
cdr3_length: 14
cdr3_aa: CASSQLDRSYEQYF

j_call: TRBJ1-1
v_call: TRBV2
cdr3_length: 13
cdr3_aa: CASRYTGYTEAFF

j_call: TRBJ2-7
v_call: TRBV9
cdr3_length: 14
cdr3_aa: CASSTDGQGDEQYF

j_call: TRBJ2-6
v_call: TRBV10-3
cdr3_length: 14
cdr3_aa: CAIRGAGGANVLTF

j_call: TRBJ1-2
v_call: TRBV5-1
cdr3_length: 15
cdr3_aa: CASSFGTGGVYGYTF

j_call: TRBJ2-7
v_call: TRBV10-3
cdr3_length: 13
cdr3_aa: CAISVTGTSEQYF

j_call: TRBJ1-2
v_call: TRBV12-3/TRBV12-4
cdr3_length: 14
cdr3_aa: CASREGQGNYGYTF

j_call: TRBJ2-2
v_call: TRBV7-7
cdr3_length: 16
cdr3_aa: CASSPQGGVYTGELFF

j_call: TRBJ2-5
v_call: TRBV12-3/TRBV12-4
cdr3_length: 13
cdr3_aa: CASSPPRQETQYF

j_call: TRBJ2-5
v_call: TRBV5-5
cdr3_length: 16
cdr3_aa: CASGEGGVGDQETQYF

j_call: TRBJ1-4
v_call: TRBV27
cdr3_length: 14
cdr3_aa: CASSPWGGNEKLFF

j_call: TRBJ1-1
v_call: TRBV7-9
cdr3_length: 14
cdr3_aa: CASTLGTANTEAFF

j_call: TRBJ1-3
v_call: TRBV10-3
cdr3_length: 16
cdr3_aa: CAISESAGVIRDTIYF

j_call: TRBJ2-2
v_call: TRBV5-1
cdr3_length: 15
cdr3_aa: CASSRDRDLTGELFF

j_call: TRBJ2-5
v_call: TRBV5-8
cdr3_length: 15
cdr3_aa: CASSLLPGGRETQYF

j_call: TRBJ2-2
v_call: TRBV29-1
cdr3_length: 13
cdr3_aa: CSVLRENTGELFF

j_call: TRBJ1-1
v_call: TRBV10-3
cdr3_length: 16
cdr3_aa: CAISESRGLANTEAFF

j_call: TRBJ2-7
v_call: TRBV20-1
cdr3_length: 12
cdr3_aa: CSARHRDYEQYF

j_call: TRBJ2-5
v_call: TRBV5-5
cdr3_length: 17
cdr3_aa: CASSFMVGGSLTETQYF

j_call: TRBJ2-7
v_call: TRBV10-3
cdr3_length: 15
cdr3_aa: CAISAQAGGSYEQYF

j_call: TRBJ2-7
v_call: TRBV6-6
cdr3_length: 11
cdr3_aa: CASAGSYEQYF

j_call: TRBJ2-5
v_call: TRBV12-3/TRBV12-4
cdr3_length: 15
cdr3_aa: CASSLPPVVQETQYF

j_call: TRBJ1-3
v_call: TRBV5-1
cdr3_length: 15
cdr3_aa: CASSLGSGLGNTIYF

j_call: TRBJ2-5
v_call: TRBV9
cdr3_length: 15
cdr3_aa: CASSVATGEQETQYF

j_call: TRBJ1-6
v_call: TRBV19
cdr3_length: 15
cdr3_aa: CASSRAGQPPGTLHF

j_call: TRBJ1-1
v_call: TRBV30
cdr3_length: 14
cdr3_aa: CAWSHQRRQDEAFF

j_call: TRBJ1-1
v_call: TRBV5-5
cdr3_length: 14
cdr3_aa: CASSLGGKNAEAFF

j_call: TRBJ2-7
v_call: TRBV7-9
cdr3_length: 16
cdr3_aa: CASSLVKVIQVNEQYF

j_call: TRBJ2-5
v_call: TRBV10-3
cdr3_length: 14
cdr3_aa: CASSHTGDQETQYF

j_call: TRBJ1-1
v_call: TRBV4-1
cdr3_length: 15
cdr3_aa: CASSSLSRGNTEAFF

j_call: TRBJ2-5
v_call: TRBV6-5
cdr3_length: 16
cdr3_aa: CASSLTGGGGRETQYF

j_call: TRBJ2-7
v_call: TRBV28
cdr3_length: 15
cdr3_aa: CASSLGSRGSYEQYF

j_call: TRBJ1-6
v_call: TRBV20-1
cdr3_length: 14
cdr3_aa: CSARKGQSNSPLHF

j_call: TRBJ1-5
v_call: TRBV29-1
cdr3_length: 14
cdr3_aa: CSVEEAGNSNYEHF

j_call: TRBJ1-4
v_call: TRBV7-9
cdr3_length: 16
cdr3_aa: CASSLNGGLTNEKLFF

j_call: TRBJ2-7
v_call: TRBV6-2/TRBV6-3
cdr3_length: 14
cdr3_aa: CACSDRDRDYEQYF

j_call: TRBJ2-5
v_call: TRBV10-3
cdr3_length: 12
cdr3_aa: CATSSVAETQYF

j_call: TRBJ1-2
v_call: TRBV7-9
cdr3_length: 16
cdr3_aa: CASSHLLRDKGYGHTF

j_call: TRBJ1-6
v_call: TRBV6-6
cdr3_length: 15
cdr3_aa: CASNDRDTVNSPLHF

j_call: TRBJ1-1
v_call: TRBV19
cdr3_length: 12
cdr3_aa: CASDLGPSGAFF

j_call: TRBJ2-5
v_call: TRBV7-8
cdr3_length: 14
cdr3_aa: CASSSSGPQETQYF

j_call: TRBJ2-5
v_call: TRBV12-3/TRBV12-4
cdr3_length: 17
cdr3_aa: CASRGQTGTGGQETQYF

j_call: TRBJ1-5
v_call: TRBV20-1
cdr3_length: 13
cdr3_aa: CSARDQGSQAQHF

j_call: TRBJ1-2
v_call: TRBV6-6
cdr3_length: 14
cdr3_aa: CASSGRVDRSGYTF

j_call: TRBJ2-3
v_call: TRBV6-6
cdr3_length: 16
cdr3_aa: CAISESRGASTDTQYF

j_call: TRBJ1-2
v_call: TRBV20-1
cdr3_length: 14
cdr3_aa: CSAPGLQANYGYTF

j_call: TRBJ1-2
v_call: TRBV7-9
cdr3_length: 15
cdr3_aa: CASSYDRETGYGYTF

j_call: TRBJ1-5
v_call: TRBV5-5
cdr3_length: 15
cdr3_aa: CASSLVGGQGQPRHF